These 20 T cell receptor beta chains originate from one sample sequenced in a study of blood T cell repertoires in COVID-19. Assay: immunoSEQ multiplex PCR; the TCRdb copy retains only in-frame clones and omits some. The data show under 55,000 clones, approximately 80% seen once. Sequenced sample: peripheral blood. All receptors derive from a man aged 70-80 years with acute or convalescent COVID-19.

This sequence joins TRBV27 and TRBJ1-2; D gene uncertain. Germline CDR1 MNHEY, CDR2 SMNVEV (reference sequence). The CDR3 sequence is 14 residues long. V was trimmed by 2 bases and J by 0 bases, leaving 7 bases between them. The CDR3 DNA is TGTGCCAGCAGTTTAAGGAGAGCTAACTATGGCTACACCTTC. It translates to CASSLRRANYGYTF.

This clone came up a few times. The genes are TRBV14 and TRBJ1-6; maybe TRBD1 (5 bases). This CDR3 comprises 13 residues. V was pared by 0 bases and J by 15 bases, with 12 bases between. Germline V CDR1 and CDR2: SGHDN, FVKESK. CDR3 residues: CASSQDGGIRLHF. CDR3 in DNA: TGTGCCAGCAGCCAAGACGGGGGGATACGCCTCCACTTT.

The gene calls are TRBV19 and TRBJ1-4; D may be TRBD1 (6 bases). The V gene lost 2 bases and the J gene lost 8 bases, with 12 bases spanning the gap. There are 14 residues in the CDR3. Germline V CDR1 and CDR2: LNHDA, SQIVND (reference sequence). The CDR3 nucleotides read TGTGCCAGTAGTATACGGCAGGGGTCCGAAAAACTGTTTTTT. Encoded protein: CASSIRQGSEKLFF. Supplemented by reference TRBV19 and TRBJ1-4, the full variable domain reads DGGITQSPKYLFRKEGQNVTLSCEQNLNHDAMYWYRQDPGQGLRLIYYSQIVNDFQKGDIAEGYSVSREKKESFPLTVTSAQKNPTAFYLCASSIRQGSEKLFFGSGTQLSVL.

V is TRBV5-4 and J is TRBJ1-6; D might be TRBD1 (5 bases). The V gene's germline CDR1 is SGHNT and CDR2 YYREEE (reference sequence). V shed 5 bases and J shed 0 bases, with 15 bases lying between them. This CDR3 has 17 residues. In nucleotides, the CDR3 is TGTGCCAGCAGATCGGCGGGGGAGAGCTCCTATAATTCACCCCTCCACTTT. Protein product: CASRSAGESSYNSPLHF. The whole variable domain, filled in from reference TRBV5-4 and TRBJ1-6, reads ETGVTQSPTHLIKTRGQQVTLRCSSQSGHNTVSWYQQALGQGPQFIFQYYREEENGRGNFPPRFSGLQFPNYSSELNVNALELDDSALYLCASRSAGESSYNSPLHFGNGTRLTVT.

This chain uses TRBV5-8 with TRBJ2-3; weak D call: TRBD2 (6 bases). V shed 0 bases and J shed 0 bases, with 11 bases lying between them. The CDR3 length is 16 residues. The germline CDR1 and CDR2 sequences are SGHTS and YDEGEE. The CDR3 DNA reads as TGTGCCAGCAGCTTGGCCAATGGGGGGAGCACAGATACGCAGTATTTT. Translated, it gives CASSLANGGSTDTQYF.

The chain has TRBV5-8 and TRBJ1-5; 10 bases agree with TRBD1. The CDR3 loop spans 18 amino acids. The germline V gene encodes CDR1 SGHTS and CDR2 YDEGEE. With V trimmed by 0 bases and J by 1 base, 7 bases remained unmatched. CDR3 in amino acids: CASSLGPGQGGSNQPQHF. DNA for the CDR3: TGTGCCAGCAGCTTGGGCCCAGGACAGGGGGGCAGCAATCAGCCCCAGCATTTT.

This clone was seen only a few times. The DNA of the CDR3 is TGTGCCAGTACCAAGGACAGGGGTGGTTCACCCCTCCACTTT. Translation: CASTKDRGGSPLHF. This chain joins TRBV19 and TRBJ1-6; 9 positions match TRBD1. Germline CDR1 is LNHDA and CDR2 is SQIVND (reference sequence). The V gene end was trimmed by 7 bases and the J gene end by 9 bases; junction bases not matched to a gene: 7. There are 14 residues in the CDR3.

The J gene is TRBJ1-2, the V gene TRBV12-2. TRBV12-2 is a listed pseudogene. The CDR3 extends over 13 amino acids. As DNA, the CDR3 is TGTGCAAGTCGCTTTAGGAGCCCCTCTGGCTACACCTTC. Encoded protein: CASRFRSPSGYTF.

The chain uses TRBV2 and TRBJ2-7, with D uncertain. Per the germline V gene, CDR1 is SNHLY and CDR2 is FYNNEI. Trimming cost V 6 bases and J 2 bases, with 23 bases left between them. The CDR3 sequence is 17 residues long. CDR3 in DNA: TGTGCCAGCAGCGCGTTGAATTGGGCTCTCTCAACCTACGAGCAGTACTTC. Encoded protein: CASSALNWALSTYEQYF.

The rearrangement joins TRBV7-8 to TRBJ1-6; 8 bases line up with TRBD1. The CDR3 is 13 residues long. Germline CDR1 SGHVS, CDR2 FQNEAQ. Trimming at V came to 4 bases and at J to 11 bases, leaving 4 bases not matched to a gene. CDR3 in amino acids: CASSSYRGAPLHF. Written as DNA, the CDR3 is TGTGCCAGCAGCTCCTACAGGGGGGCACCCCTCCACTTT.

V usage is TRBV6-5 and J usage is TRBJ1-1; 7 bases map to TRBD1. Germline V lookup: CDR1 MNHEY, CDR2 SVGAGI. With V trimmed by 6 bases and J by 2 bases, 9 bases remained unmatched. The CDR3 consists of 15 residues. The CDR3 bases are TGTGCCAGCAGGTGGGGACAGTCAACAAACACTGAAGCTTTCTTT. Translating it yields CASRWGQSTNTEAFF.

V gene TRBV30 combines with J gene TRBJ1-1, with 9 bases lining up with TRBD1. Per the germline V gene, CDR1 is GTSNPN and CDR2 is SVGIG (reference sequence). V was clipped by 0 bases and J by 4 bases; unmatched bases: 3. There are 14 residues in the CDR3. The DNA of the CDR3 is TGTGCCTGGAGTGTACGGACAGGGGTCACTGAAGCTTTCTTT. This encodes CAWSVRTGVTEAFF.

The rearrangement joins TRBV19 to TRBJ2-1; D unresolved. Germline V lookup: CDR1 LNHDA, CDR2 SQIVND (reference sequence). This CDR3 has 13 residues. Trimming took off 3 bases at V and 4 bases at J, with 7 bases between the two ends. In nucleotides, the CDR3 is TGTGCCAGTAGTATGAACAGATACAATGAGCAGTTCTTC. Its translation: CASSMNRYNEQFF.

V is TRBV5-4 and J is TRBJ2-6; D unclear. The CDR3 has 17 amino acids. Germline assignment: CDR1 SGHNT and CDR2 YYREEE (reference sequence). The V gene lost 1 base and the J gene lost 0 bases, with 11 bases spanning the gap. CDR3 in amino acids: CASSLMSPTSGANVLTF. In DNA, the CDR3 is TGTGCCAGCAGCTTGATGAGCCCAACCTCTGGGGCCAACGTCCTGACTTTC.

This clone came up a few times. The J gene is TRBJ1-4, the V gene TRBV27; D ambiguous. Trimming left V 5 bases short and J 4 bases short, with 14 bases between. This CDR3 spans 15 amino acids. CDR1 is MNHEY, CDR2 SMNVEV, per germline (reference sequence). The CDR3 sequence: CASSMSQAVNEKLFF. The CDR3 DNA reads TGTGCCAGCAGTATGTCTCAGGCTGTTAATGAAAAACTGTTTTTT. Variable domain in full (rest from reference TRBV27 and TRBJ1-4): EAQVTQNPRYLITVTGKKLTVTCSQNMNHEYMSWYRQDPGLGLRQIYYSMNVEVTDKGDVPEGYKVSRKEKRNFPLILESPSPNQTSLYFCASSMSQAVNEKLFFGSGTQLSVL.

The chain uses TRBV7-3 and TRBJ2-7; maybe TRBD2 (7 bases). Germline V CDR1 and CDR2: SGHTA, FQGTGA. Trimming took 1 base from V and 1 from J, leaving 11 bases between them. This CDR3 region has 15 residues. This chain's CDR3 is CASSLKGGPSYEQYF. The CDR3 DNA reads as TGTGCCAGCAGCTTAAAGGGGGGGCCTTCCTACGAGCAGTACTTC. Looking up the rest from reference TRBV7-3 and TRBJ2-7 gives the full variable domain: GAGVSQTPSNKVTEKGKYVELRCDPISGHTALYWYRQSLGQGPEFLIYFQGTGAADDSGLPNDRFFAVRPEGSVSTLKIQRTERGDSAVYLCASSLKGGPSYEQYFGPGTRLTVT.

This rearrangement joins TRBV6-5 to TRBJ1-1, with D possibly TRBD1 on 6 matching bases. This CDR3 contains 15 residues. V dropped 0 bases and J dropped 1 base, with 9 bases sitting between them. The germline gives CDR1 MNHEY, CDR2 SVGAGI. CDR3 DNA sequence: TGTGCCAGCAGTTACTCGGGGGCCCAGAACACTGAAGCTTTCTTT. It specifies CASSYSGAQNTEAFF.

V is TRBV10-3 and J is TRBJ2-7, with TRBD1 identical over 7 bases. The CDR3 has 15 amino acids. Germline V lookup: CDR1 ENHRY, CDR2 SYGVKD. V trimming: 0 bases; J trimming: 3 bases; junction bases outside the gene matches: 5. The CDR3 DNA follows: TGTGCCATCAGTGAGTCTTCAGGGGGAATCTACGAGCAGTACTTC. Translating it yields CAISESSGGIYEQYF.

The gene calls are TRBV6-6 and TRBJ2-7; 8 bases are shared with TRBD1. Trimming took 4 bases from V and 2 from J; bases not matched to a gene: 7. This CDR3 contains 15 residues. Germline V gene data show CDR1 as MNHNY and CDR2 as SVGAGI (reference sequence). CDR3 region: CASSSRDRGTYEQYF. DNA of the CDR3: TGTGCCAGCAGTTCCCGAGACAGGGGAACCTACGAGCAGTACTTC.

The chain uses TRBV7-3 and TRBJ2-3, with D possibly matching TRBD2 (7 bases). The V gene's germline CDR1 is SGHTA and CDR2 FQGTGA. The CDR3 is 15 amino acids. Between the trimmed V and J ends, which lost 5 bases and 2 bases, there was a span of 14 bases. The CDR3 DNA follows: TGTGCCAGCAGCCCCGTGGGGGGGGCCACAGATACGCAGTATTTT. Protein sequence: CASSPVGGATDTQYF.